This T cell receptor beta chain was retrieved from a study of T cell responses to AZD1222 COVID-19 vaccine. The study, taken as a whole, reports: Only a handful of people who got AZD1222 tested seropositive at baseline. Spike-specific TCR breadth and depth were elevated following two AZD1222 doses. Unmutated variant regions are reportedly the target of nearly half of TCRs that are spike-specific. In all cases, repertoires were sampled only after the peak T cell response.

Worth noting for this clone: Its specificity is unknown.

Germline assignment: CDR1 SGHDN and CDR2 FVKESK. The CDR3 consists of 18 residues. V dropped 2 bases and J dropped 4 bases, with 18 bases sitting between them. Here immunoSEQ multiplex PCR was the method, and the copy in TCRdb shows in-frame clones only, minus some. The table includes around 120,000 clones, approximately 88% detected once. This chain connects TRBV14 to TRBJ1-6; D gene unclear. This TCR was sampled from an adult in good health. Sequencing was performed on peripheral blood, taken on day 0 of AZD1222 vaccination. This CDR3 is CASSQHLAGIQYNSPLHF. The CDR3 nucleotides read TGTGCCAGCAGCCAACACCTGGCTGGGATCCAATATAATTCACCCCTCCACTTT.